This T cell receptor beta chain was observed in a study of blood T cell repertoires in COVID-19. As for the study in general: Some COVID-19 samples were acute and others convalescent; all came from the United States, Italy and Spain.

The CDR3 is made up of 13 amino acids. Germline CDR1 is SQVTM and CDR2 is ANQGSEA. V lost 7 bases to trimming and J lost 6 bases; unmatched junction nucleotides: 8. Original analysis: Reference gene primer amplification in the assay estimated nucleated cell counts. Using immunoSEQ multiplex PCR, the repertoire was profiled, and TCRdb retains in-frame clones only, with some absent. D and trimming were read from the DNA, whereas the V and J calls and clone size are those reported in that table. The data hold around 280,000 clones, with around 87% observed a single time. Sample: peripheral blood. This sequence joins TRBV29-1 and TRBJ2-2, with TRBD1 matching over 7 bases. The source of this sequence is a woman under 40 who had recovered from COVID-19. The CDR3 region has the DNA TGCAGCGCGGCTTTGCAGGGGGCCGGGGAGCTGTTTTTT. Protein product: CSAALQGAGELFF.